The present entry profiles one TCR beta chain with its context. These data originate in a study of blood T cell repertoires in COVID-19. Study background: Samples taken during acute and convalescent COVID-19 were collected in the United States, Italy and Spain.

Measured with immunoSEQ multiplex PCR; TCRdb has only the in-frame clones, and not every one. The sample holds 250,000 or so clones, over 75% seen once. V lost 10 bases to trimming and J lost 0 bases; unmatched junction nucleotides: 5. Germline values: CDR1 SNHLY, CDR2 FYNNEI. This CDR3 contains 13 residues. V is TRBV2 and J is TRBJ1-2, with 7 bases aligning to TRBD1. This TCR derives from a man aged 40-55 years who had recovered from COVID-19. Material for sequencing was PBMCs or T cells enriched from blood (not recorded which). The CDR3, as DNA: TGTGCCAACCCGACAGGGACTAACTATGGCTACACCTTC. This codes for CANPTGTNYGYTF.